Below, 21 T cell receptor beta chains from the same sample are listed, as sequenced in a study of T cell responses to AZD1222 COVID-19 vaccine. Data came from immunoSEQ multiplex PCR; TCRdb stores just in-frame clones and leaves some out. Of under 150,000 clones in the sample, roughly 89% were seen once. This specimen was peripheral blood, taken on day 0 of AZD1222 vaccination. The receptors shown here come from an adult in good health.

The CDR3 region is CASSPRLAGEVELFF. In DNA, the CDR3 is TGCGCCAGCAGCCCCCGACTAGCGGGAGAAGTGGAGCTGTTTTTT. The V and J genes are TRBV4-3 and TRBJ2-2; 12 positions match TRBD2. The germline V gene has CDR1 LGHNA and CDR2 YSLEER. Trimming at V came to 4 bases and at J to 10 bases, leaving 7 bases not matched to a gene. This CDR3 has 15 residues.

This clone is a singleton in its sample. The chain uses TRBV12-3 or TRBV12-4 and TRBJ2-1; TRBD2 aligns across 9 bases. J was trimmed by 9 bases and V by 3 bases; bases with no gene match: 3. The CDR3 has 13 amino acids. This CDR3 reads CASSFSGGGEQFF. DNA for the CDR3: TGTGCCAGCAGTTTTAGCGGGGGCGGTGAGCAGTTCTTC.

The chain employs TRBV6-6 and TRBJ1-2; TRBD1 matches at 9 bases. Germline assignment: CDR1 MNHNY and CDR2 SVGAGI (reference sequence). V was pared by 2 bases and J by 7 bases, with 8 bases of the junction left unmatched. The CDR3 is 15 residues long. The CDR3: CASSYPPTGGRGYTF. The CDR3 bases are TGTGCCAGCAGTTACCCCCCCACAGGGGGCCGTGGCTACACCTTC.

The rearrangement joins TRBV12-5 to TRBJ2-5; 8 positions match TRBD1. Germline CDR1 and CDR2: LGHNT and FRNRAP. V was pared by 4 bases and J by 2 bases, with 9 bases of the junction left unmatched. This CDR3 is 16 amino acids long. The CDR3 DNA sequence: TGTGCTAGTGGTTCCGGGACAGGACGCCCTCAAGAGACCCAGTACTTC. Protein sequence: CASGSGTGRPQETQYF.

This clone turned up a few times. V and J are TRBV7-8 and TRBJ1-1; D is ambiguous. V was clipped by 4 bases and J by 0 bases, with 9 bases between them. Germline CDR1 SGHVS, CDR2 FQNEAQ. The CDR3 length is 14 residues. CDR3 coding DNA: TGTGCCAGCAGCTACGGACTCATGAACACTGAAGCTTTCTTT. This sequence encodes CASSYGLMNTEAFF.

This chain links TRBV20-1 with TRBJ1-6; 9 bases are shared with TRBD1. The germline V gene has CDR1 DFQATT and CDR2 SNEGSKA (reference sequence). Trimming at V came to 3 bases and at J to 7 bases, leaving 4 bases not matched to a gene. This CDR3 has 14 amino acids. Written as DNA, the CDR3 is TGCAGTGCTAGTCGGGGACAGGGAAATTCACCCCTCCACTTT. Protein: CSASRGQGNSPLHF.

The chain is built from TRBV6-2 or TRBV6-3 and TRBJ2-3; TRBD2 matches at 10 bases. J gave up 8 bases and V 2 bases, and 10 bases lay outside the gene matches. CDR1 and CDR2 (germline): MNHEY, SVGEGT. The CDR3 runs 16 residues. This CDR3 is CASSYGLAGDRGTQYF. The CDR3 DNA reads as TGTGCCAGCAGTTACGGTCTAGCGGGGGACCGGGGTACGCAGTATTTT.

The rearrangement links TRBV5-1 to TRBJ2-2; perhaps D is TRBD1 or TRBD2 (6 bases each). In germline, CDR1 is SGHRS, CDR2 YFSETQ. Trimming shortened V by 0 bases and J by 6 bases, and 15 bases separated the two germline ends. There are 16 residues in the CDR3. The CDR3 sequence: CASSLEGGIPAGELFF. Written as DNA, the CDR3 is TGCGCCAGCAGCTTGGAAGGGGGGATACCGGCCGGGGAGCTGTTTTTT.

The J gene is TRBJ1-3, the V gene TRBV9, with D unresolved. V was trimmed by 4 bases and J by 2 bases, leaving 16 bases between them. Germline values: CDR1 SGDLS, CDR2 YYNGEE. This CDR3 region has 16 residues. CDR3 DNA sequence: TGTGCCAGCAGCCCTCTGGGGATTTCTCCTGGAAACACCATATATTTT. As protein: CASSPLGISPGNTIYF.

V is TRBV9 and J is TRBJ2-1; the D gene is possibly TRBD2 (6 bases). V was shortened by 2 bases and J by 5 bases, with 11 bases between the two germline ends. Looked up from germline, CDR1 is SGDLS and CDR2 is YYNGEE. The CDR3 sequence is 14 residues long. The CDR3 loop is CASSVAGSHNEQFF. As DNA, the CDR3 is TGTGCCAGCAGCGTCGCCGGGAGTCACAATGAGCAGTTCTTC.

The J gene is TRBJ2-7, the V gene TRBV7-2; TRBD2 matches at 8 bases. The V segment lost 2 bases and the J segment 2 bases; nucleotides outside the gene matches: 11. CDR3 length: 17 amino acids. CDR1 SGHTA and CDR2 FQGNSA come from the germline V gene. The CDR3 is CASSLKMSGRPAYEQYF. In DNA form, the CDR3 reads TGTGCCAGCAGCTTAAAGATGAGCGGGAGACCCGCCTACGAGCAGTACTTC.

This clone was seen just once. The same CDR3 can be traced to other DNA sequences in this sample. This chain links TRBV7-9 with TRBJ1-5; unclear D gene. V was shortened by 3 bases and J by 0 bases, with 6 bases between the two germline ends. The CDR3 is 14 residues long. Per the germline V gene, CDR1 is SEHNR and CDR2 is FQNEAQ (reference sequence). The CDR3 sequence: CASSLGNSNQPQHF. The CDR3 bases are TGTGCCAGCAGCTTGGGTAATAGCAATCAGCCCCAGCATTTT.

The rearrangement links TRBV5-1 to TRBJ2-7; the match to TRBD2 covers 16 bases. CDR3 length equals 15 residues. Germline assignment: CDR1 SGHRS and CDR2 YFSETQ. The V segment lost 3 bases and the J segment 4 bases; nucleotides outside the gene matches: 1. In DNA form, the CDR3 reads TGCGCCAGCAGCTCGGGACTAGCGGGAGGGTACGAGCAGTACTTC. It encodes CASSSGLAGGYEQYF.

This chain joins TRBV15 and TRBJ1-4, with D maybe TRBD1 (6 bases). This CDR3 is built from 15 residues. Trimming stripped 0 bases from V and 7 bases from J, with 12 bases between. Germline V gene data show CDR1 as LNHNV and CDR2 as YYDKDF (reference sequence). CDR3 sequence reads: CATSRERGGTEKLFF. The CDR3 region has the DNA TGTGCCACCAGCAGAGAAAGGGGGGGAACTGAAAAACTGTTTTTT.

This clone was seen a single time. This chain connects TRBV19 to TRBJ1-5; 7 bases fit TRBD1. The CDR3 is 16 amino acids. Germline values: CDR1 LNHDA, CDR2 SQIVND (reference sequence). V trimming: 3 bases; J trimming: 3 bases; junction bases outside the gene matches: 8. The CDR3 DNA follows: TGTGCCAGTAGTATTTTCCGGGACAGCTACAATCAGCCCCAGCATTTT. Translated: CASSIFRDSYNQPQHF. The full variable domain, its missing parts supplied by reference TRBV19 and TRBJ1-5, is DGGITQSPKYLFRKEGQNVTLSCEQNLNHDAMYWYRQDPGQGLRLIYYSQIVNDFQKGDIAEGYSVSREKKESFPLTVTSAQKNPTAFYLCASSIFRDSYNQPQHFGDGTRLSIL.

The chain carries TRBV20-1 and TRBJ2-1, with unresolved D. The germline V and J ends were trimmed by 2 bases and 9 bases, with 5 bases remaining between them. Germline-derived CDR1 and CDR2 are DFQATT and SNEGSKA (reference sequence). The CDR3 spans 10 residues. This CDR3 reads CSARMGEQFF. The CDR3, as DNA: TGCAGTGCTAGAATGGGTGAGCAGTTCTTC.

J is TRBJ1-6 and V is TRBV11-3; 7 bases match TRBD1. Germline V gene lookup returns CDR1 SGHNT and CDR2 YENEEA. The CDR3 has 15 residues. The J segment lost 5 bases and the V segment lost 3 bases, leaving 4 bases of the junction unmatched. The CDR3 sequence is CASSLGQSNNSPLHF. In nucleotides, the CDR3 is TGTGCCAGCAGCTTGGGACAGAGTAATAATTCACCCCTCCACTTT.

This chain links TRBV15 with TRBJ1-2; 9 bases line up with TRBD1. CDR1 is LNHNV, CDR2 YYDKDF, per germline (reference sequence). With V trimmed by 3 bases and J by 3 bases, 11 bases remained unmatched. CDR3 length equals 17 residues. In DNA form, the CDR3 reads TGTGCCACCAGCAGCTGGACAGGGGAAAGGGTAGACTATGGCTACACCTTC. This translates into CATSSWTGERVDYGYTF.

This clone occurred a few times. CDR3 in DNA: TGTGCCAGCGGCAGAAGCGGCAGGGACTCTGGAAACACCATATATTTT. Its translation is CASGRSGRDSGNTIYF. The J gene is TRBJ1-3, the V gene TRBV7-9, with D possibly being TRBD1 (5 bases). CDR1 is SEHNR and CDR2 is FQNEAQ in the germline V gene (reference sequence). Trimming removed 8 bases at V and 0 bases at J, with 17 bases between. CDR3 size: 16 residues.

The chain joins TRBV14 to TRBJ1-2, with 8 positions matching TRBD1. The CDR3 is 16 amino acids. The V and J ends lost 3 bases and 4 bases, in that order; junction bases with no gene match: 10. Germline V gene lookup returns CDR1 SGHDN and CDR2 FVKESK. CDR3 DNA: TGTGCCAGCAGCCAGAGCGGACAGGGACGTTCCTATGGCTACACCTTC. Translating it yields CASSQSGQGRSYGYTF.

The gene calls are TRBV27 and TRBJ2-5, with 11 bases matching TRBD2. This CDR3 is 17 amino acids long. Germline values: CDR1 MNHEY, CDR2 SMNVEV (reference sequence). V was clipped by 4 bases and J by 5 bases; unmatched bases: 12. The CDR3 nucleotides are TGTGCCAGCAGTTCCTCCCGACTAGCGGGGCTACGGGAGACCCAGTACTTC. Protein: CASSSSRLAGLRETQYF.